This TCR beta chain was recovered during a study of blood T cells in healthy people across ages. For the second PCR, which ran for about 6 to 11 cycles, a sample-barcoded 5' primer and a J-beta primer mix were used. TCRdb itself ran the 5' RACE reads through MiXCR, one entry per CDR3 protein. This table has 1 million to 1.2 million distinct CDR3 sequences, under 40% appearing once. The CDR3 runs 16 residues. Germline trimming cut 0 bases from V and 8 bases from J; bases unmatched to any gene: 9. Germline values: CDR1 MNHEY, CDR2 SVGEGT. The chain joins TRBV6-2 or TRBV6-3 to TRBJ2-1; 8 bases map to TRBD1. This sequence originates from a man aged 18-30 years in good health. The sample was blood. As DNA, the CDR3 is TGTGCCAGCAGTTACTCGGGACACACGGACAGGGATGAGCAGTTCTTC. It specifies CASSYSGHTDRDEQFF.